The 12 T cell receptor beta chains reported below all come from one sample, sequenced in a study of blood T cell repertoires in COVID-19. Clones were sequenced by immunoSEQ multiplex PCR, and TCRdb holds only the in-frame ones, with some missing. The table lists 200,000 to 250,000 clones, 86% of them singletons, with about 2.2% in the top ten. Sequencing was carried out using peripheral blood. Receptor source: a woman between 50 and 59 years old with acute or convalescent COVID-19.

The chain couples TRBV4-1 to TRBJ1-4; 8 bases are shared with TRBD1. Losses at the gene ends were 1 base for V and 8 bases for J; bases not matched to a gene: 15. The CDR3 extends over 18 amino acids. Germline assignment: CDR1 MGHRA and CDR2 YSYEKL. The CDR3 DNA reads TGCGCCAGCAGCCAAGGGCTGCTTGGACAGGGAGCGGGCGAAAAACTGTTTTTT. This sequence encodes CASSQGLLGQGAGEKLFF.

The chain links TRBV6-5 to TRBJ2-6; unclear D gene. The germline V gene encodes CDR1 MNHEY and CDR2 SVGAGI. Trimming took off 1 base at V and 0 bases at J, with 7 bases between the two ends. The CDR3 runs to 16 residues. The CDR3 reads CASSYFASSGANVLTF. The CDR3, as DNA: TGTGCCAGCAGTTACTTCGCGAGCTCTGGGGCCAACGTCCTGACTTTC.

V and J are TRBV15 and TRBJ1-6; TRBD1 matches 7 bases. Unmatched junction bases numbered 3, after V lost 4 bases and J lost 6 bases. Germline-derived CDR1 and CDR2 are LNHNV and YYDKDF (reference sequence). The CDR3 length is 14 residues. For the CDR3, the DNA is TGTGCCACCAGCATTTACAGGGGTAATTCACCCCTCCACTTT. It encodes CATSIYRGNSPLHF. Together with reference TRBV15 and TRBJ1-6, the CDR3 gives the full variable domain: DAMVIQNPRYQVTQFGKPVTLSCSQTLNHNVMYWYQQKSSQAPKLLFHYYDKDFNNEADTPDNFQSRRPNTSFCFLDIRSPGLGDTAMYLCATSIYRGNSPLHFGNGTRLTVT.

The rearrangement uses TRBV7-8 and TRBJ2-7, with D unclear. Trimming took 5 bases from V and 7 from J, leaving 9 bases between them. CDR1 is SGHVS and CDR2 is FQNEAQ in the germline V gene. CDR3 size: 11 residues. CDR3 in amino acids: CASSAGGEQYF. In nucleotides, the CDR3 is TGTGCCAGCAGCGCCGGTGGTGAGCAGTACTTC. Based on the CDR3 plus reference TRBV7-8 and TRBJ2-7, the full variable domain is GAGVSQSPRYKVAKRGQDVALRCDPISGHVSLFWYQQALGQGPEFLTYFQNEAQLDKSGLPSDRFFAERPEGSVSTLKIQRTQQEDSAVYLCASSAGGEQYFGPGTRLTVT.

The chain is built from TRBV3-1 (or the pseudogene TRBV3-2) and TRBJ2-1; D is possibly TRBD2 (5 bases). CDR1 and CDR2 from the germline V gene are LGHDT and YNNKEL (reference sequence). The CDR3 covers 14 residues. Trimming took off 3 bases at V and 5 bases at J, with 11 bases between the two ends. The CDR3 sequence is CASSHGEMDNEQFF. The CDR3, as DNA: TGTGCCAGCAGCCATGGGGAGATGGACAATGAGCAGTTCTTC.

The rearrangement joins TRBV12-3 or TRBV12-4 to TRBJ2-6; no reliable D call. V lost 3 bases and J lost 13, with 10 bases in between. CDR3 length: 12 amino acids. The chain's CDR3 is CASSFPTGVLTF. The CDR3 nucleotides read TGTGCCAGCAGTTTCCCGACCGGGGTCCTGACTTTC.

The V gene is TRBV18, the J gene TRBJ1-4, with D possibly TRBD1 on 5 matching bases. This CDR3 is 16 amino acids long. V lost 3 bases and J 6 bases, leaving 17 bases between the germline ends. The germline gives CDR1 KGHSH, CDR2 LQKENI. The CDR3 region is CASSPRGGNSDEKLFF. Written as DNA, the CDR3 is TGTGCCAGCTCACCTAGGGGAGGAAACTCAGATGAAAAACTGTTTTTT.

In its sample, this clone was seen once. The chain links TRBV5-8 to TRBJ2-1, with D perhaps TRBD2 (5 bases). Germline CDR1 and CDR2: SGHTS and YDEGEE. The length of the CDR3 is 12 residues. Trimming stripped 4 bases from V and 8 bases from J, with 10 bases between. The CDR3 loop is CASSRRYDEQFF. For the CDR3, the DNA is TGTGCCAGCAGCCGGAGGTACGATGAGCAGTTCTTC.

The chain carries TRBV5-1 and TRBJ2-5; the match to TRBD2 covers 10 bases. V lost 1 base and J lost 4; bases outside the gene matches: 7. The CDR3 length is 16 residues. The germline gives CDR1 SGHRS, CDR2 YFSETQ. The CDR3 spells CASSLFASGGGETQYF. The CDR3 region has the DNA TGCGCCAGCAGCTTGTTCGCTAGCGGGGGAGGAGAGACCCAGTACTTC.

The V gene is TRBV6-5, the J gene TRBJ1-1; weak D call: TRBD1 (6 bases). The CDR3 has 16 residues. Germline CDR1 reads MNHEY; CDR2 reads SVGAGI. V lost 2 bases, J lost 5 bases, and 18 bases lay in between. DNA for the CDR3: TGTGCCAGCAGTTACGATTTTGGCAGGGGTAGAACTGAAGCTTTCTTT. Its translation is CASSYDFGRGRTEAFF.

The chain uses TRBV11-3 and TRBJ1-2; D gene uncertain. CDR1 SGHNT and CDR2 YENEEA come from the germline V gene. The CDR3 totals 12 residues. The V and J ends lost 6 bases and 3 bases respectively, with 8 bases between them. CDR3 bases: TGTGCCAGCAGAGGAGCCCACTATGGCTACACCTTC. Translating gives CASRGAHYGYTF.

V gene TRBV5-1 combines with J gene TRBJ1-2; no definite D call. Germline V lookup: CDR1 SGHRS, CDR2 YFSETQ. This CDR3 is 12 amino acids long. The V and J ends lost 0 bases and 8 bases respectively, with 8 bases between them. CDR3 DNA: TGCGCCAGCAGCTTGGGGCAGAGGGGCTACACCTTC. This translates into CASSLGQRGYTF.